These 25 T cell receptor beta chains came from one sample sequenced in a study of control samples from healthy donors and cancer patients. Profiling relied on immunoSEQ multiplex PCR, and the TCRdb table lists in-frame clones only, not all of them. The data show about 120,000 clones, with about 86% seen just once and 9.5% to 13% held by the top ten. Material for sequencing was blood. The source is a man aged 25 to 45 in good health.

The chain combines TRBV6-5 with TRBJ2-3; TRBD2 might be the D (6 bases). Trimming took off 7 bases at V and 6 bases at J, with 17 bases between the two ends. Germline V gene lookup returns CDR1 MNHEY and CDR2 SVGAGI. This CDR3 contains 14 residues. CDR3 nucleotides: TGTGCCAGCACCGAGACGGGGGTCGCGGATACGCAGTATTTT. Amino acid sequence: CASTETGVADTQYF.

The chain has TRBV19 and TRBJ1-5, with TRBD1 matching 8 bases. The germline V gene encodes CDR1 LNHDA and CDR2 SQIVND (reference sequence). This CDR3 is 15 amino acids long. V dropped 6 bases and J dropped 1; count of bases not matched to a gene: 5. The CDR3 region is CASSTTGDSNQPQHF. CDR3 in DNA: TGTGCCAGTAGCACGACAGGGGACAGCAATCAGCCCCAGCATTTT.

The chain uses TRBV3-1 (or the pseudogene TRBV3-2) and TRBJ2-4, with 8 bases fitting TRBD1. Germline V gene data show CDR1 as LGHDT and CDR2 as YNNKEL (reference sequence). The CDR3 consists of 16 residues. V was clipped by 1 base and J by 1 base; unmatched bases: 3. CDR3 protein: CASSQGTGLAKNIQYF. The CDR3 bases are TGTGCCAGCAGCCAAGGGACAGGGCTGGCCAAAAACATTCAGTACTTC.

This clone has only a few counts. This chain links TRBV7-2 with TRBJ2-7; 7 positions match TRBD2. The CDR3 has 15 amino acids. Per the germline V gene, CDR1 is SGHTA and CDR2 is FQGNSA. Unmatched junction bases numbered 9, after V lost 4 bases and J lost 3 bases. The CDR3 here is CASSWASSGDYEQYF. DNA of the CDR3: TGTGCCAGCAGCTGGGCCTCTAGCGGCGACTACGAGCAGTACTTC.

The V call is TRBV25-1, the J call TRBJ1-1; weak D call: TRBD1 (5 bases). V was pared by 6 bases and J by 2 bases, with 10 bases between. CDR1 is MGHDK and CDR2 is SYGVNS in the germline V gene. There are 13 residues in the CDR3. CDR3 amino acids: CASRGWDNTEAFF. The CDR3 DNA is TGTGCCAGCAGGGGTTGGGACAACACTGAAGCTTTCTTT.

About this clone: This specimen includes other DNA sequences encoding the same CDR3. The chain combines TRBV5-1 with TRBJ1-6, with a weak D call TRBD1 (5 bases). Per the germline V gene, CDR1 is SGHRS and CDR2 is YFSETQ. Trimming removed 0 bases from V and 7 bases from J, with 11 bases in between. The CDR3 spans 15 residues. In DNA form, the CDR3 reads TGCGCCAGCAGCTTGGGTGGGGGTGGAAATTCACCCCTCCACTTT. It yields the protein CASSLGGGGNSPLHF.

This chain connects TRBV6-5 to TRBJ1-2, with D uncertain. Germline lookup yields CDR1 MNHEY and CDR2 SVGAGI. This CDR3 spans 15 amino acids. With 0 bases removed from V and 11 bases from J, the gap between germline ends came to 19 bases. CDR3 protein: CASSYSIGGRGSYTF. The CDR3 nucleotides read TGTGCCAGCAGTTACTCGATCGGAGGGCGAGGGAGTTACACCTTC.

The rearrangement uses TRBV11-3 and TRBJ2-3, with TRBD2 matching 8 bases. CDR3 length: 15 amino acids. With 0 bases clipped from V and 6 bases from J, the junction kept 5 bases outside the gene matches. The V gene's germline CDR1 is SGHNT and CDR2 YENEEA. The CDR3 sequence is CASSLDGGAADTQYF. The CDR3 nucleotides read TGTGCCAGCAGCTTAGACGGGGGGGCAGCCGATACGCAGTATTTT. Variable domain in full (rest from reference TRBV11-3 and TRBJ2-3): EAGVVQSPRYKIIEKKQPVAFWCNPISGHNTLYWYLQNLGQGPELLIRYENEEAVDDSQLPKDRFSAERLKGVDSTLKIQPAELGDSAVYLCASSLDGGAADTQYFGPGTRLTVL.

The chain joins TRBV7-2 to TRBJ2-3; possibly TRBD1 for D (6 bases). The ends were cut back, 6 bases at V and 0 bases at J, with 19 bases in the middle. Germline CDR1 SGHTA, CDR2 FQGNSA. The CDR3 runs to 17 residues. The CDR3 loop reads CASRGGHTGPSTDTQYF. The DNA of the CDR3 is TGTGCCAGCAGAGGGGGACACACGGGACCTAGCACAGATACGCAGTATTTT.

The chain carries TRBV4-1 and TRBJ1-1; a possible D gene is TRBD1 (5 bases). V was trimmed by 2 bases and J by 3 bases, leaving 16 bases between them. The germline V gene encodes CDR1 MGHRA and CDR2 YSYEKL. This CDR3 is built from 16 residues. Here the CDR3 reads CASSQRRTATDTEAFF. DNA of the CDR3: TGCGCCAGCAGCCAACGGAGAACCGCGACAGACACTGAAGCTTTCTTT.

This chain connects TRBV5-5 to TRBJ2-1; D is unresolved. The CDR3 contains 15 residues. V shed 2 bases and J shed 6 bases, with 15 bases lying between them. Germline CDR1 reads SGHKS; CDR2 reads YYEKEE (reference sequence). CDR3 amino acids: CASSFNSLTLNEQFF. Written as DNA, the CDR3 is TGTGCCAGCAGCTTTAACAGCCTGACCCTCAATGAGCAGTTCTTC.

The chain employs TRBV5-4 and TRBJ1-1; TRBD1 matches 7 bases. Germline CDR1 SGHNT, CDR2 YYREEE (reference sequence). With V trimmed by 0 bases and J by 6 bases, 11 bases remained unmatched. CDR3 size: 16 residues. The CDR3 is CASSLVMRQGKPEAFF. CDR3 DNA sequence: TGTGCCAGCAGCTTGGTAATGCGACAGGGTAAGCCTGAAGCTTTCTTT.

The rearrangement links TRBV7-6 to TRBJ1-1; possibly TRBD1 for D (5 bases). Germline CDR1 reads SGHVS; CDR2 reads FNYEAQ. Trimming removed 2 bases at V and 7 bases at J, with 11 bases between. There are 13 residues in the CDR3. The CDR3 spells CASSLTGGNEAFF. In DNA, the CDR3 is TGTGCCAGCAGCTTAACAGGTGGTAATGAAGCTTTCTTT.

The genes are TRBV11-2 and TRBJ1-1; tentatively, D is TRBD1 (6 bases). The CDR3 spans 13 residues. Trimming pared 5 bases from V and 1 base from J, leaving 8 bases between. From germline, CDR1 is SGHAT and CDR2 FQNNGV. The CDR3 DNA reads as TGTGCCAGCAGCGCACAGGGGAACACTGAAGCTTTCTTT. Residues: CASSAQGNTEAFF. Combining the CDR3 with reference TRBV11-2 and TRBJ1-1 gives the whole variable domain EAGVAQSPRYKIIEKRQSVAFWCNPISGHATLYWYQQILGQGPKLLIQFQNNGVVDDSQLPKDRFSAERLKGVDSTLKIQPAKLEDSAVYLCASSAQGNTEAFFGQGTRLTVV.

The J gene is TRBJ1-5, the V gene TRBV5-1; D unclear. The CDR3 runs to 12 residues. V was pared by 2 bases and J by 4 bases, with 4 bases between. Germline V CDR1 and CDR2: SGHRS, YFSETQ. Written as DNA, the CDR3 is TGCGCCAGCAGCTTTACTAATCAGCCCCAGCATTTT. Protein: CASSFTNQPQHF. Filled out from reference TRBV5-1 and TRBJ1-5, the complete variable domain reads KAGVTQTPRYLIKTRGQQVTLSCSPISGHRSVSWYQQTPGQGLQFLFEYFSETQRNKGNFPGRFSGRQFSNSRSEMNVSTLELGDSALYLCASSFTNQPQHFGDGTRLSIL.

This clone was recorded only once. The chain employs TRBV18 and TRBJ1-4; D possibly corresponds to TRBD1 (5 bases). V was clipped by 2 bases and J by 0 bases, with 13 bases between them. CDR1 is KGHSH, CDR2 LQKENI, per germline. This CDR3 is built from 17 residues. The CDR3 DNA sequence: TGTGCCAGCTCACCAGAGCAGGGAGTTGCAACTAATGAAAAACTGTTTTTT. It yields the protein CASSPEQGVATNEKLFF. Drawing the rest from reference TRBV18 and TRBJ1-4, the complete variable domain is NAGVMQNPRHLVRRRGQEARLRCSPMKGHSHVYWYRQLPEEGLKFMVYLQKENIIDESGMPKERFSAEFPKEGPSILRIQQVVRGDSAAYFCASSPEQGVATNEKLFFGSGTQLSVL.

This chain joins TRBV18 and TRBJ2-7; D is tentatively TRBD1 or TRBD2 (5 bases each). Germline loops: CDR1 KGHSH, CDR2 LQKENI. The CDR3 extends over 15 amino acids. V was shortened by 4 bases and J by 2 bases, with 15 bases between the two germline ends. The CDR3: CASSLRRDPPYEQYF. CDR3 in DNA: TGTGCCAGCTCACTCCGCAGGGACCCTCCCTACGAGCAGTACTTC.

V and J are TRBV29-1 and TRBJ2-3, with 12 nucleotides matching TRBD2. J lost 0 bases, V lost 7 bases, and 8 bases had no gene match. The CDR3 has 16 amino acids. CDR1 is SQVTM, CDR2 ANQGSEA, per germline. The CDR3 sequence: CSGIGLAGFSTDTQYF. In DNA, the CDR3 is TGCAGCGGAATAGGACTAGCGGGGTTTAGCACAGATACGCAGTATTTT.

The rearrangement links TRBV12-3 or TRBV12-4 to TRBJ1-6; a possible D gene is TRBD1 (5 bases). V shed 6 bases and J shed 10 bases, with 13 bases lying between them. The CDR3 has 13 residues. CDR3 region: CASSRGRESPLHF. As DNA, the CDR3 is TGTGCCAGCAGCCGGGGCAGGGAATCACCCCTCCACTTT.

The chain joins TRBV28 to TRBJ1-1; unclear D gene. Germline lookup yields CDR1 MDHEN and CDR2 SYDVKM. This CDR3 has 12 residues. V was clipped by 3 bases and J by 5 bases, with 7 bases between them. CDR3 loop: CASSFEVTEAFF. CDR3 in DNA: TGTGCCAGCAGTTTTGAGGTGACTGAAGCTTTCTTT. Together with reference TRBV28 and TRBJ1-1, the CDR3 gives the full variable domain: DVKVTQSSRYLVKRTGEKVFLECVQDMDHENMFWYRQDPGLGLRLIYFSYDVKMKEKGDIPEGYSVSREKKERFSLILESASTNQTSMYLCASSFEVTEAFFGQGTRLTVV.

This clone came up once. The rearrangement joins TRBV5-1 to TRBJ1-1; 7 positions match TRBD1. CDR3 size: 15 residues. The germline V gene has CDR1 SGHRS and CDR2 YFSETQ. V lost 2 bases and J lost 0; bases outside the gene matches: 4. CDR3 sequence: CASSFRGQLNTEAFF. As DNA, the CDR3 is TGCGCCAGCAGCTTCAGGGGACAGCTGAACACTGAAGCTTTCTTT.

Remarks on this clone: The sample has other DNA sequences that encode this CDR3 too. The rearrangement links TRBV2 to TRBJ1-2, with D unclear. V was shortened by 5 bases and J by 2 bases, with 9 bases between the two germline ends. Germline V lookup: CDR1 SNHLY, CDR2 FYNNEI. The CDR3 contains 13 residues. The CDR3 DNA is TGTGCCAGCAGTAAAACAGAGAACTATGGCTACACCTTC. Its protein product is CASSKTENYGYTF.

By sample fraction, this clone is large (0.1 to 1%). The chain joins TRBV2 to TRBJ1-2; D is ambiguous. With 6 bases removed from V and 8 bases from J, the gap between germline ends came to 13 bases. From germline, CDR1 is SNHLY and CDR2 FYNNEI. The CDR3 runs 12 residues. CDR3 sequence reads: CASSLHEGGYTF. DNA of the CDR3: TGTGCCAGCAGCCTACATGAAGGGGGCTACACCTTC.

The rearrangement joins TRBV7-2 to TRBJ1-5; tentative D call: TRBD1 (5 bases). The V gene's germline CDR1 is SGHTA and CDR2 FQGNSA. V was clipped by 5 bases and J by 7 bases, with 18 bases between them. The length of the CDR3 is 15 residues. The CDR3 sequence: CASSPVGGTGQPQHF. Written as DNA, the CDR3 is TGTGCCAGCAGCCCCGTCGGGGGGACGGGACAGCCCCAGCATTTT.

DNA of the CDR3: TGTGCCAGCAAAGGTCGCAGGGGCGAAACTGAAGCTTTCTTT. This gives the protein CASKGRRGETEAFF. The rearrangement links TRBV6-5 to TRBJ1-1; D possibly corresponds to TRBD1 (6 bases). V was cut by 7 bases and J by 5 bases, with 17 bases left in between. This CDR3 contains 14 residues. Germline lookup yields CDR1 MNHEY and CDR2 SVGAGI.